Below, one T cell receptor beta chain is given with its context. The germline V and J ends were trimmed by 8 bases and 0 bases, with 13 bases remaining between them. This CDR3 has 15 amino acids. CDR1 is MNHEY, CDR2 SVGAGI, per germline. As originally analysed: How many nucleated cells were present was estimated from reference gene primer amplification. The repertoire was sequenced with immunoSEQ multiplex PCR; TCRdb's copy has only in-frame clones and lacks some. Clone size and V and J calls were adopted from that table, with D and trimming inferred from the DNA. The data contain over 85,000 clones, nearly 90% of them singletons. These data originate in a study of blood T cell repertoires in COVID-19. Study in general: COVID-19 samples collected from the United States, Italy and Spain covered acute and convalescent phases. PBMCs, B-cell-depleted T cells, or T cells provided the cDNA or gDNA that made up the material.

This sequence joins TRBV6-5 and TRBJ1-4; D not resolved. Input material: peripheral blood. The clonotype originates from a man aged 45-60 years with active COVID-19. The chain's CDR3 is CASRRGGSTNEKLFF. CDR3 DNA sequence: TGTGCCAGCCGGCGGGGAGGGTCAACTAATGAAAAACTGTTTTTT.